One sample yielded the 26 T cell receptor beta chains listed below, sequenced in a study of CD8+ T cells in alopecia areata. RNA, once extracted, was reverse transcribed into cDNA for use as the sequencing template. TCRdb keeps only in-frame clones here, not all; method: immunoSEQ multiplex PCR. Of 85,000 to 110,000 clones listed, about nine tenths are singletons. The treatment is: oral pan-JAK inhibitor, 5-10 mg twice daily. Sequencing used CD8+ T cells sorted from blood, obtained at roughly week 30, from a patient treated with tofacitinib. The origin of the receptors is a human donor with alopecia areata.

The chain has TRBV6-1 and TRBJ2-7; tentatively, D is TRBD1 (5 bases). With 11 bases removed from V and 2 bases from J, the gap between germline ends came to 13 bases. The CDR3 contains 12 residues. Per the germline V gene, CDR1 is MNHNS and CDR2 is SASEGT. The CDR3 nucleotides read TGTGCCGCCAAGCAGGGCGCCTACGAGCAGTACTTC. It translates to CAAKQGAYEQYF.

The chain is built from TRBV7-6 and TRBJ2-1; D is uncertain. Germline V lookup: CDR1 SGHVS, CDR2 FNYEAQ. Trimming left V 1 base short and J 5 bases short, with 9 bases between. The CDR3 contains 14 residues. The CDR3 loop is CASSLVADDNEQFF. CDR3 coding DNA: TGTGCCAGCAGCTTAGTGGCAGACGACAATGAGCAGTTCTTC.

This clone was seen more than once but under ten times. The J gene is TRBJ1-5, the V gene TRBV19; D might be TRBD1 (5 bases). The V gene's germline CDR1 is LNHDA and CDR2 SQIVND (reference sequence). Trimming cost V 7 bases and J 5 bases, with 9 bases left between them. The CDR3 is made up of 12 amino acids. In nucleotides, the CDR3 is TGTGCCAGTAACTGGGGGGATCAGCCCCAGCATTTT. Amino acids: CASNWGDQPQHF.

The CDR3 reads CAGIGRLGGYTF. DNA for the CDR3: TGTGCCGGAATAGGACGCCTGGGGGGCTACACCTTC. The V call is TRBV2, the J call TRBJ1-2; no definite D call. Trimming left V 11 bases short and J 8 bases short, with 18 bases between. Germline CDR1 and CDR2: SNHLY and FYNNEI. This CDR3 is built from 12 residues.

A single count supports this clone. The chain has TRBV19 and TRBJ1-4; no definite D call. CDR3 size: 12 residues. The V and J ends lost 5 bases and 6 bases respectively, with 7 bases between them. In germline, CDR1 is LNHDA, CDR2 SQIVND (reference sequence). DNA of the CDR3: TGTGCCAGTAGTGCGGGCCATGAAAAACTGTTTTTT. Protein sequence: CASSAGHEKLFF.

The chain links TRBV10-3 to TRBJ2-1; 10 nucleotides align to TRBD2. Germline CDR1 and CDR2: ENHRY and SYGVKD. Germline trimming cut 4 bases from V and 3 bases from J; bases unmatched to any gene: 6. CDR3 size: 16 residues. This CDR3 reads CAISGTSGDHYNEQFF. The CDR3 DNA sequence: TGTGCCATCAGTGGTACTAGCGGGGACCACTACAATGAGCAGTTCTTC.

The chain carries TRBV10-2 and TRBJ2-5; D tentatively reads TRBD1 or TRBD2 (5 bases each). Germline CDR1 reads WSHSY; CDR2 reads SAAADI. The V gene lost 2 bases and the J gene lost 5 bases, with 15 bases spanning the gap. The CDR3 is 15 amino acids. The CDR3 DNA follows: TGCGCCAGCAGTGAGGAGGGACGCCGGATGGAGACCCAGTACTTC. Protein sequence: CASSEEGRRMETQYF.

V usage is TRBV27 and J usage is TRBJ2-7; 11 bases agree with TRBD2. CDR3 length: 15 amino acids. Germline loops: CDR1 MNHEY, CDR2 SMNVEV (reference sequence). Trimming cost V 3 bases and J 7 bases; bases outside gene matches: 8. Written as DNA, the CDR3 is TGTGCCAGCAGTTTGGTACTAGCGGGAGTTTATGAGCAGTACTTC. Translation: CASSLVLAGVYEQYF.

V and J are TRBV7-9 and TRBJ2-7; TRBD1 matches at 8 bases. This CDR3 region has 13 residues. V shed 4 bases, J shed 6 bases, and the junction held 5 bases outside the gene matches. The germline CDR1 and CDR2 sequences are SEHNR and FQNEAQ (reference sequence). This CDR3 reads CASSSGGQGEQYF. DNA of the CDR3: TGTGCCAGCAGCTCAGGAGGACAGGGCGAGCAGTACTTC. Full variable domain (missing parts from reference TRBV7-9 and TRBJ2-7): DTGVSQNPRHKITKRGQNVTFRCDPISEHNRLYWYRQTLGQGPEFLTYFQNEAQLEKSRLLSDRFSAERPKGSFSTLEIQRTEQGDSAMYLCASSSGGQGEQYFGPGTRLTVT.

V and J are TRBV27 and TRBJ1-1; 7 bases are shared with TRBD1. Germline CDR1 and CDR2: MNHEY and SMNVEV (reference sequence). The CDR3 is 13 residues long. Trimming removed 3 bases from V and 7 bases from J; junction bases left unmatched: 5. This chain's CDR3 is CASSFAGGVEAFF. The DNA for the CDR3 is TGTGCCAGCAGTTTCGCAGGGGGGGTTGAAGCTTTCTTT.

The rearrangement links TRBV4-3 to TRBJ2-1; 8 bases are a match to TRBD2. This CDR3 has 16 amino acids. The germline CDR1 and CDR2 sequences are LGHNA and YSLEER. The ends lost 2 bases at V and 7 bases at J; junction bases unmatched: 10. CDR3 nucleotide sequence: TGCGCCAGCAGCCAATTGGGAGACCGGGGGGGGAATGAGCAGTTCTTC. This gives the protein CASSQLGDRGGNEQFF.

This clone has a single count. V and J are TRBV7-6 and TRBJ1-6, with D possibly matching TRBD1 (5 bases). CDR3 length equals 14 residues. V was trimmed by 1 base and J by 10 bases, leaving 11 bases between them. Germline values: CDR1 SGHVS, CDR2 FNYEAQ. CDR3 nucleotide sequence: TGTGCCAGCAGCTTAGGGGGGAGCCTCTCACCCCTCCACTTT. Its translation is CASSLGGSLSPLHF.

The gene calls are TRBV5-8 and TRBJ2-7; tentatively, D is TRBD2 (5 bases). Germline V gene data show CDR1 as SGHTS and CDR2 as YDEGEE. The CDR3 runs 15 residues. V was trimmed by 2 bases and J by 3 bases, leaving 15 bases between them. CDR3 region: CASSFRTQVFYEQYF. Here the CDR3 DNA reads TGTGCCAGCAGCTTCAGGACTCAGGTTTTCTACGAGCAGTACTTC.

This clone has just a few counts. The chain joins TRBV11-2 to TRBJ2-6; unclear D gene. V gave up 2 bases and J gave up 2 bases, with 4 bases separating them. Per germline, CDR1 SGHAT and CDR2 FQNNGV. The CDR3 length is 14 residues. The CDR3 region has the DNA TGTGCCAGCAGCTTACTGACTGGGGCCAACGTCCTGACTTTC. Translating it yields CASSLLTGANVLTF.

The CDR3 DNA follows: TGTGCCAGCACCCCCCCCGGGAAACTGAACACTGAAGCTTTCTTT. Translation: CASTPPGKLNTEAFF. The chain employs TRBV11-2 and TRBJ1-1; D remains unclear. Germline loops: CDR1 SGHAT, CDR2 FQNNGV. The CDR3 contains 15 residues. The ends were cut back, 7 bases at V and 0 bases at J, with 15 bases in the middle.

This chain uses TRBV14 with TRBJ2-7; D possibly corresponds to TRBD2 (6 bases). The CDR3 covers 13 residues. CDR1 and CDR2 (germline): SGHDN, FVKESK. The V and J ends lost 4 bases and 2 bases respectively, with 9 bases between them. The CDR3 is CASSRRATYEQYF. The CDR3 DNA sequence: TGTGCCAGCAGCCGGAGGGCTACCTACGAGCAGTACTTC.

The chain carries TRBV13 and TRBJ2-7; D is perhaps TRBD1 or TRBD2 (5 bases each). The ends were cut back, 4 bases at V and 6 bases at J, with 16 bases in the middle. Germline values: CDR1 PRHDT, CDR2 FYEKMQ (reference sequence). The CDR3 consists of 14 residues. The DNA for the CDR3 is TGTGCCAGCAGCTACGAAGGGGACGGCCGCGAGCAGTACTTC. Residues: CASSYEGDGREQYF.

Note on this clone: It may be a read error: a sequence one base away is much more abundant. J is TRBJ1-1 and V is TRBV7-9; no definite D call. Germline values: CDR1 SEHNR, CDR2 FQNEAQ (reference sequence). This CDR3 spans 12 amino acids. Trimming took off 3 bases at V and 3 bases at J, with 5 bases between the two ends. The chain's CDR3 is CASSFGDTEAFF. CDR3 in DNA: TGTGCCAGCAGCTTTGGGGACACTGAAGCTTTCTTT.

The chain links TRBV7-7 to TRBJ2-7, with D possibly TRBD1 on 5 matching bases. The germline CDR1 and CDR2 sequences are SSHAT and FNYEAQ (reference sequence). This CDR3 has 12 amino acids. CDR3 nucleotides: TGTGCTACGGTTCTTAGGGGCTACGAGCAGTACTTC. This gives the protein CATVLRGYEQYF.

The chain is built from TRBV2 and TRBJ2-4; D may be TRBD2 (6 bases). Between the trimmed V and J ends, which lost 7 bases and 7 bases, there was a span of 17 bases. The germline V gene encodes CDR1 SNHLY and CDR2 FYNNEI. The length of the CDR3 is 14 residues. CDR3 sequence (DNA): TGTGCCAGCACCGAGGGCCCCGGGAGTAACATTCAGTACTTC. It yields the protein CASTEGPGSNIQYF.

This CDR3 is CASSQEAWVAGNEQFF. CDR3 DNA sequence: TGCGCCAGCAGCCAAGAGGCGTGGGTGGCGGGCAATGAGCAGTTCTTC. The rearrangement links TRBV4-1 to TRBJ2-1; D might be TRBD2 (5 bases). The germline V gene has CDR1 MGHRA and CDR2 YSYEKL. The CDR3 covers 16 residues. Trimming took 0 bases from V and 6 from J, leaving 15 bases between them.

This sequence joins TRBV5-5 and TRBJ2-3; D remains unclear. V lost 3 bases and J lost 0, with 5 bases in between. CDR3 length: 13 residues. CDR1 is SGHKS and CDR2 is YYEKEE in the germline V gene (reference sequence). DNA for the CDR3: TGTGCCAGCAGCTCCGAGAGCACAGATACGCAGTATTTT. This encodes CASSSESTDTQYF.

In DNA form, the CDR3 reads TGTGCCAGCAGCTTACAACGGGGCGGAAGCACAGATACGCAGTATTTT. Its protein product is CASSLQRGGSTDTQYF. The chain recombines TRBV7-2 with TRBJ2-3; either TRBD1 or TRBD2 may fit D (5 bases each). Per germline, CDR1 SGHTA and CDR2 FQGNSA. Trimming stripped 2 bases from V and 0 bases from J, with 12 bases between. CDR3 length equals 16 residues.

The chain couples TRBV6-1 to TRBJ2-7; 9 bases fit TRBD2. V trimming: 4 bases; J trimming: 5 bases; junction bases outside the gene matches: 9. The CDR3 is 15 amino acids. The germline CDR1 and CDR2 sequences are MNHNS and SASEGT. The CDR3 bases are TGTGCCAGCAGTGTAAGTAGCGGGAGTCAGCACGAGCAGTACTTC. This encodes CASSVSSGSQHEQYF.

The chain recombines TRBV7-8 with TRBJ2-1; D call uncertain. V shed 1 base and J shed 8 bases, with 9 bases lying between them. This CDR3 has 13 amino acids. Germline CDR1 and CDR2: SGHVS and FQNEAQ. DNA of the CDR3: TGTGCCAGCAGCTTAGGGGCAAGGTATGAGCAGTTCTTC. Its protein product is CASSLGARYEQFF.

The gene calls are TRBV27 and TRBJ1-1; perhaps TRBD1 as D (5 bases). Trimming took off 2 bases at V and 6 bases at J, with 13 bases between the two ends. Germline V gene data show CDR1 as MNHEY and CDR2 as SMNVEV (reference sequence). The CDR3 runs to 14 residues. CDR3 residues: CASSLGLAGPEAFF. The CDR3 nucleotides are TGTGCCAGCAGTTTAGGCTTGGCAGGGCCTGAAGCTTTCTTT.